One sample yielded the 29 T cell receptor beta chains listed below, sequenced in a study of T-cell reconstitution after alpha-beta-depleted transplantation in children. Unique molecular identifiers were incorporated when the TCRbeta library was constructed. TCRdb ran MiXCR on the PCR reads and lists one entry per CDR3 protein. The table includes just over 950,000 distinct CDR3 sequences, under 30% detected once. The input for sequencing was PBMCs, mostly from graft donor cells, taken 360 days after TCRalphabeta/CD19-depleted stem cell transplant. Source of these receptors: a boy under three years old who had a stem cell transplant for SCID, so the T cells may come from the graft donor.

This clonotype was detected once. The chain employs TRBV5-5 and TRBJ2-3; 9 nucleotides align to TRBD1. The junction had 6 bases not matched to a gene; V was cut back by 0 bases and J by 4 bases. CDR1 is SGHKS and CDR2 is YYEKEE in the germline V gene (reference sequence). The CDR3 loop spans 16 amino acids. CDR3 loop: CASSLVPDRGSDTQYF. The CDR3 nucleotides read TGTGCCAGCAGCTTGGTGCCGGACAGGGGATCAGATACGCAGTATTTT.

This clonotype showed up just a few times. One end of the junction fails to match germline, which may point to a read error. The V gene is TRBV6-5, the J gene TRBJ2-1; D gene ambiguous. This CDR3 has 13 residues. CDR1 and CDR2 from the germline V gene are MNHEY and SVGAGI. CDR3 region: CASSYSRVNEQFF. For the CDR3, the DNA is TGCGCCAGCAGTTACTCTAGGGTGAATGAGCAGTTCTTC.

The genes are TRBV4-1 and TRBJ2-5; D is ambiguous. The CDR3 spans 16 residues. The germline gives CDR1 MGHRA, CDR2 YSYEKL. Trimming took 4 bases from V and 5 from J, leaving 20 bases between them. The CDR3 DNA sequence: TGCGCCAGCAGCCGCATCCCGGAGCAGATTGGTGAGACCCAGTACTTC. Residues: CASSRIPEQIGETQYF.

This clonotype was counted only a few times. This chain uses TRBV7-6 with TRBJ2-2, with 7 bases identical to TRBD2. Per the germline V gene, CDR1 is SGHVS and CDR2 is FNYEAQ. The CDR3 is 15 residues long. After removal of 5 bases from V and 4 bases from J, the junction contained 7 bases not matched to a gene. The DNA of the CDR3 is TGTGCCAGCAGCCCCGGGGGAGGGACCACCGGGGAGCTGTTTTTT. It specifies CASSPGGGTTGELFF. The full variable domain, rest sourced from reference TRBV7-6 and TRBJ2-2, is GAGVSQSPRYKVTKRGQDVALRCDPISGHVSLYWYRQALGQGPEFLTYFNYEAQQDKSGLPNDRFSAERPEGSISTLTIQRTEQRDSAMYRCASSPGGGTTGELFFGEGSRLTVL.

The chain combines TRBV28 with TRBJ2-1; 10 bases match TRBD2. This CDR3 comprises 17 residues. J was trimmed by 7 bases and V by 3 bases; bases with no gene match: 12. Per germline, CDR1 MDHEN and CDR2 SYDVKM. The CDR3 coding sequence is TGTGCCAGCAGTTTGGAACTAGGAGCGGGGGGGCGGAATGAGCAGTTCTTC. As protein: CASSLELGAGGRNEQFF.

The chain's CDR3 is CASSLDGDSTYEQYF. The CDR3, as DNA: TGCGCCAGCAGCTTGGATGGGGACAGTACCTACGAGCAGTACTTC. The genes are TRBV5-1 and TRBJ2-7; 7 bases match TRBD1. The junction had 5 bases not matched to a gene; V was cut back by 0 bases and J by 2 bases. Per the germline V gene, CDR1 is SGHRS and CDR2 is YFSETQ. The CDR3 runs to 15 residues.

The chain has TRBV7-9 and TRBJ1-1, with D hard to call. Germline V gives CDR1 SEHNR, CDR2 FQNEAQ (reference sequence). This CDR3 has 15 amino acids. Trimming left V 3 bases short and J 5 bases short, with 16 bases between. The CDR3 is CASSLPRAPGTEAFF. The CDR3 DNA reads TGTGCCAGCAGCTTGCCCCGGGCGCCGGGAACTGAAGCTTTCTTT.

The J gene is TRBJ1-1, the V gene TRBV7-9; D remains ambiguous. Germline V gene sequence: CDR1 SEHNR, CDR2 FQNEAQ (reference sequence). V shed 1 base and J shed 4 bases, with 13 bases lying between them. This CDR3 comprises 15 residues. CDR3 nucleotide sequence: TGTGCCAGCAGCTTAGTTCAGGTTGGCAGCACTGAAGCTTTCTTT. Protein sequence: CASSLVQVGSTEAFF.

This sequence joins TRBV12-3 or TRBV12-4 and TRBJ2-1; D remains ambiguous. The germline V and J ends were trimmed by 3 bases and 1 base, with 10 bases remaining between them. The CDR3 sequence is 15 residues long. The chain's CDR3 is CASSLMSYSYNEQFF. The CDR3 DNA follows: TGTGCCAGCAGTTTGATGAGTTATTCCTACAATGAGCAGTTCTTC.

The CDR3 is CASSPTGSRNEQFF. CDR3 DNA sequence: TGTGCCAGCTCACCGACAGGGTCTAGAAATGAGCAGTTCTTC. This chain links TRBV18 with TRBJ2-1, with 7 bases that match TRBD1. CDR3 length: 14 amino acids. The V segment lost 3 bases and the J segment 7 bases; nucleotides outside the gene matches: 6. CDR1 KGHSH and CDR2 LQKENI come from the germline V gene. Using reference TRBV18 and TRBJ2-1 for the parts outside the CDR3, the full variable domain is NAGVMQNPRHLVRRRGQEARLRCSPMKGHSHVYWYRQLPEEGLKFMVYLQKENIIDESGMPKERFSAEFPKEGPSILRIQQVVRGDSAAYFCASSPTGSRNEQFFGPGTRLTVL.

This clonotype was found many times. This chain joins TRBV20-1 and TRBJ2-7, with TRBD2 matching over 10 bases. CDR1 is DFQATT and CDR2 is SNEGSKA in the germline V gene (reference sequence). The CDR3 sequence is 13 residues long. J gave up 0 bases and V 5 bases, and 1 base lay outside the gene matches. The CDR3 nucleotides are TGCAGTGCTCCTAGCGGGGGCTCCTACGAGCAGTACTTC. Protein product: CSAPSGGSYEQYF.

This clonotype turned up a few times. Here the CDR3 reads CATSAGPTDTQYF. DNA of the CDR3: TGTGCCACCAGTGCGGGACCCACAGATACGCAGTATTTT. The chain joins TRBV24-1 to TRBJ2-3; either TRBD1 or TRBD2 may fit D (5 bases each). Looked up from germline, CDR1 is KGHDR and CDR2 is SFDVKD. Trimming cost V 5 bases and J 2 bases, with 7 bases left between them. This CDR3 spans 13 amino acids.

V usage is TRBV12-3 or TRBV12-4 and J usage is TRBJ2-5; 9 bases match TRBD2. Trimming took 1 base from V and 4 from J; bases not matched to a gene: 7. The CDR3 extends over 16 amino acids. Written as DNA, the CDR3 is TGTGCCAGCAGTTTAGGAGTTAGCGGGGGCGGAGAGACCCAGTACTTC. It yields the protein CASSLGVSGGGETQYF.

The chain employs TRBV4-3 and TRBJ2-2; no reliable D call. The length of the CDR3 is 13 residues. Trimming removed 0 bases at V and 7 bases at J, with 6 bases between. The germline gives CDR1 LGHNA, CDR2 YSLEER. The DNA for the CDR3 is TGCGCCAGCAGCCAAGATTTGGGCGGGGAGCTGTTTTTT. It is translated as CASSQDLGGELFF.

The chain recombines TRBV12-3 or TRBV12-4 with TRBJ2-5; 9 bases agree with TRBD2. This CDR3 is 15 amino acids long. The trim removed 5 bases at V and 7 bases at J, leaving 11 bases unmatched. The CDR3 coding sequence is TGTGCCAGCAGTCGAGCGGGGGGCCCCCCGGGGACCCAGTACTTC. It encodes CASSRAGGPPGTQYF.

This clonotype has more than one count but fewer than ten. The chain is built from TRBV11-1 and TRBJ2-2, with 11 bases matching TRBD2. The V gene's germline CDR1 is SGHAT and CDR2 FQDESV (reference sequence). The trim removed 1 base at V and 1 base at J, leaving 8 bases unmatched. The CDR3 has 19 residues. CDR3 coding DNA: TGTGCCAGCAGCTTAGTTGTACTAGCGGGGGCCGAGAACACCGGGGAGCTGTTTTTT. This gives the protein CASSLVVLAGAENTGELFF.

This chain joins TRBV12-3 or TRBV12-4 and TRBJ2-1; D unresolved. V was trimmed by 0 bases and J by 0 bases, leaving 15 bases between them. The CDR3 sequence is 18 residues long. CDR3 DNA sequence: TGTGCCAGCAGTTTAGCGGGCCTATACAGTAGCTCCTACAATGAGCAGTTCTTC. It translates to CASSLAGLYSSSYNEQFF.

The genes are TRBV7-9 and TRBJ2-2; 7 bases match TRBD1. The CDR3 consists of 16 residues. With V trimmed by 5 bases and J by 4 bases, 10 bases remained unmatched. CDR1 is SEHNR, CDR2 FQNEAQ, per germline (reference sequence). In DNA form, the CDR3 reads TGTGCCAGCAGCGGAAGAGGGACAGAAAGCACCGGGGAGCTGTTTTTT. This encodes CASSGRGTESTGELFF. The full variable domain, its missing parts supplied by reference TRBV7-9 and TRBJ2-2, is DTGVSQNPRHKITKRGQNVTFRCDPISEHNRLYWYRQTLGQGPEFLTYFQNEAQLEKSRLLSDRFSAERPKGSFSTLEIQRTEQGDSAMYLCASSGRGTESTGELFFGEGSRLTVL.

This sequence joins TRBV4-1 and TRBJ2-7; D might be TRBD1 or TRBD2, each matching 5 bases. Germline V CDR1 and CDR2: MGHRA, YSYEKL. The ends were cut back, 4 bases at V and 3 bases at J, with 16 bases in the middle. The CDR3 runs to 15 residues. CDR3 bases: TGCGCCAGCAGCCCTCGGACCGAGGGGAGCTACGAGCAGTACTTC. This encodes CASSPRTEGSYEQYF.

The chain combines TRBV7-2 with TRBJ1-1; 8 bases are shared with TRBD1. Germline values: CDR1 SGHTA, CDR2 FQGNSA. Trimming at V came to 5 bases and at J to 4 bases, leaving 9 bases not matched to a gene. The CDR3 extends over 15 amino acids. The CDR3 DNA sequence: TGTGCCAGCAGCCTAAGTCGGACAGGGAGCACTGAAGCTTTCTTT. Its protein is CASSLSRTGSTEAFF.

This clonotype has only a few counts. V usage is TRBV29-1 and J usage is TRBJ2-2; D remains unclear. The CDR3 has 11 amino acids. V gave up 4 bases and J gave up 6 bases, with 6 bases separating them. Looked up from germline, CDR1 is SQVTM and CDR2 is ANQGSEA. In DNA form, the CDR3 reads TGCAGCGTTGTGGCGGCCGGGGAGCTGTTTTTT. It translates to CSVVAAGELFF.

The DNA of the CDR3 is TGTGCCAGCAGCTTAGTTCGTGTTTGGGGCACAGATACGCAGTATTTT. Translation: CASSLVRVWGTDTQYF. The J gene is TRBJ2-3, the V gene TRBV5-6; D gene unclear. With 2 bases removed from V and 1 base from J, the gap between germline ends came to 14 bases. This CDR3 comprises 16 residues. The germline gives CDR1 SGHDT, CDR2 YYEEEE.

The rearrangement uses TRBV12-3 or TRBV12-4 and TRBJ1-2; D is unresolved. This CDR3 is 16 amino acids long. V shed 5 bases and J shed 0 bases, with 16 bases lying between them. CDR3 loop: CASSAPWSLANYGYTF. The CDR3 nucleotides read TGTGCCAGCAGTGCCCCGTGGAGTCTGGCTAACTATGGCTACACCTTC.

The genes are TRBV11-3 and TRBJ2-1; 14 nucleotides match TRBD2. CDR3 length equals 18 residues. With 1 base clipped from V and 4 bases from J, the junction kept 6 bases outside the gene matches. The germline gives CDR1 SGHNT, CDR2 YENEEA. CDR3 bases: TGTGCCAGCAGCTTAGTCCCGGGACTAGCGGGGGAATACAATGAGCAGTTCTTC. Protein product: CASSLVPGLAGEYNEQFF. The full variable domain, completed using reference TRBV11-3 and TRBJ2-1, is EAGVVQSPRYKIIEKKQPVAFWCNPISGHNTLYWYLQNLGQGPELLIRYENEEAVDDSQLPKDRFSAERLKGVDSTLKIQPAELGDSAVYLCASSLVPGLAGEYNEQFFGPGTRLTVL.

This clonotype was seen more than once but under ten times. This chain joins TRBV7-9 and TRBJ2-1; a possible D gene is TRBD2 (5 bases). V shed 4 bases and J shed 5 bases, with 15 bases lying between them. Germline loops: CDR1 SEHNR, CDR2 FQNEAQ (reference sequence). The CDR3 is made up of 15 amino acids. CDR3 amino acids: CASSSGTAKDNEQFF. Here the CDR3 DNA reads TGTGCCAGCAGCTCGGGAACAGCTAAAGACAATGAGCAGTTCTTC.

This clonotype showed up just a few times. The rearrangement uses TRBV12-3 or TRBV12-4 and TRBJ2-3, with TRBD1 matching over 8 bases. The CDR3 contains 15 residues. The J segment lost 2 bases and the V segment lost 2 bases, leaving 3 bases of the junction unmatched. Here the CDR3 reads CASSLQGALTDTQYF. DNA for the CDR3: TGTGCCAGCAGTTTACAGGGGGCCCTCACAGATACGCAGTATTTT.

This clonotype has more than one count but fewer than ten. The chain combines TRBV12-3 or TRBV12-4 with TRBJ2-4; D is perhaps TRBD1 (5 bases). The CDR3 is 15 residues long. The V end lost 6 bases, the J end lost 0 bases, and 12 bases lay between the germline ends. CDR3 DNA sequence: TGTGCCAGCAGCCCCGACAGTTTAGCCAAAAACATTCAGTACTTC. This translates into CASSPDSLAKNIQYF.

This clonotype was observed a handful of times. The V and J genes are TRBV6-1 and TRBJ2-4; 9 bases fit TRBD1. Losses at the gene ends were 8 bases for V and 2 bases for J; bases not matched to a gene: 7. Germline assignment: CDR1 MNHNS and CDR2 SASEGT. The CDR3 length is 15 residues. The CDR3: CASSGQGTTKNIQYF. DNA for the CDR3: TGTGCCAGCTCGGGACAGGGAACTACCAAAAACATTCAGTACTTC.

V is TRBV15 and J is TRBJ1-1, with 9 bases fitting TRBD1. From germline, CDR1 is LNHNV and CDR2 YYDKDF (reference sequence). The CDR3 spans 16 residues. The V segment lost 7 bases and the J segment 6 bases; nucleotides outside the gene matches: 15. CDR3 in amino acids: CATTKTRDREGPEAFF. CDR3 sequence (DNA): TGTGCCACCACCAAGACTCGGGACAGGGAAGGCCCTGAAGCTTTCTTT.